The 28 T cell receptor beta chains presented below share a single source sample, sequenced in a study of CD8 T cells in Susac syndrome. The RNA, about 0.45 to 1 ug, was put through reverse transcription using random hexamers. TCRdb recomputed calls from the immunoSEQ multiplex PCR reads with MiXCR, one row per CDR3 protein. Of some 200,000 distinct CDR3 sequences in the sample, 85% to 95% are singletons; the top ten hold about 0.1%. The specimen sequenced was CD4+ T cells from PBMCs. The receptors stem from a human donor in good health.

The V gene is TRBV5-1, the J gene TRBJ2-1, with 8 nucleotides matching TRBD2. Trimming took 4 bases from V and 5 from J; bases not matched to a gene: 8. Germline CDR1 reads SGHRS; CDR2 reads YFSETQ. This CDR3 has 15 amino acids. The CDR3 loop is CASSPGTRPHNEQFF. The CDR3 DNA is TGCGCCAGCAGCCCCGGGACTAGACCCCACAATGAGCAGTTCTTC. Variable domain in full (rest from reference TRBV5-1 and TRBJ2-1): KAGVTQTPRYLIKTRGQQVTLSCSPISGHRSVSWYQQTPGQGLQFLFEYFSETQRNKGNFPGRFSGRQFSNSRSEMNVSTLELGDSALYLCASSPGTRPHNEQFFGPGTRLTVL.

V and J are TRBV29-1 and TRBJ2-2; 7 bases are a match to TRBD2. V was pared by 7 bases and J by 1 base, with 15 bases of the junction left unmatched. Germline CDR1 reads SQVTM; CDR2 reads ANQGSEA. The CDR3 is 17 amino acids. This CDR3 is CSGSGRGLAGNTGELFF. CDR3 coding DNA: TGCAGCGGCTCGGGGAGGGGCCTAGCTGGGAACACCGGGGAGCTGTTTTTT.

The chain recombines TRBV4-3 with TRBJ2-6; TRBD2 aligns across 9 bases. J lost 1 base, V lost 1 base, and 11 bases had no gene match. There are 20 residues in the CDR3. CDR1 LGHNA and CDR2 YSLEER come from the germline V gene. As DNA, the CDR3 is TGCGCCAGCAGCCAAGTCGGAGGTTTCGCGGGAGGGTCTGGGGCCAACGTCCTGACTTTC. Amino acid sequence: CASSQVGGFAGGSGANVLTF.

This chain links TRBV2 with TRBJ1-1; D uncertain. Germline V CDR1 and CDR2: SNHLY, FYNNEI. This CDR3 is 11 amino acids long. Between the trimmed V and J ends, which lost 4 bases and 7 bases, there was a span of 7 bases. CDR3: CASSGVYEAFF. The CDR3 DNA sequence: TGTGCCAGCAGTGGCGTGTATGAAGCTTTCTTT.

This chain connects TRBV5-6 to TRBJ1-1; the D gene is possibly TRBD1 (5 bases). V shed 4 bases and J shed 6 bases, with 13 bases lying between them. In germline, CDR1 is SGHDT, CDR2 YYEEEE. This CDR3 contains 13 residues. The CDR3 reads CASSVFEGAEAFF. In DNA form, the CDR3 reads TGTGCCAGCAGCGTATTTGAAGGGGCTGAAGCTTTCTTT.

The chain carries TRBV20-1 and TRBJ2-7, with D maybe TRBD2 (5 bases). The germline CDR1 and CDR2 sequences are DFQATT and SNEGSKA (reference sequence). This CDR3 has 13 residues. V was pared by 3 bases and J by 5 bases, with 14 bases between. The DNA of the CDR3 is TGCAGTGCTAGGGACTCCCGGAGGAACGAGCAGTACTTC. It codes for CSARDSRRNEQYF.

This chain joins TRBV24-1 and TRBJ2-4; D gene ambiguous. The CDR3 length is 11 residues. V shed 4 bases and J shed 9 bases, with 6 bases lying between them. Germline values: CDR1 KGHDR, CDR2 SFDVKD. DNA for the CDR3: TGTGCCACCAGTGACTCGGGCATTCAGTACTTC. It specifies CATSDSGIQYF.

This chain uses TRBV20-1 with TRBJ2-7, with D unclear. Germline V gives CDR1 DFQATT, CDR2 SNEGSKA (reference sequence). This CDR3 has 11 residues. V lost 3 bases to trimming and J lost 5 bases, with 8 bases between them. The CDR3 region is CSASFVHEQYF. DNA of the CDR3: TGCAGTGCTAGTTTTGTGCACGAGCAGTACTTC.

This sequence joins TRBV3-1 and TRBJ1-1, with D possibly being TRBD1 (5 bases). V was cut by 4 bases and J by 5 bases, with 11 bases left in between. The CDR3 loop spans 13 amino acids. In germline, CDR1 is LGHDT, CDR2 YNNKEL (reference sequence). The CDR3 DNA is TGTGCCAGCAGCCCCCCCTGGGGGACTGAAGCTTTCTTT. This encodes CASSPPWGTEAFF.

This clonotype was detected a few times. The V and J genes are TRBV9 and TRBJ1-2; no clear D gene. The V end lost 0 bases, the J end lost 4 bases, and 4 bases lay between the germline ends. CDR1 and CDR2 (germline): SGDLS, YYNGEE. This CDR3 region has 12 residues. This CDR3 reads CASSVAGYGYTF. Here the CDR3 DNA reads TGTGCCAGCAGCGTAGCTGGCTATGGCTACACCTTC. Combining the CDR3 with reference TRBV9 and TRBJ1-2 gives the whole variable domain DSGVTQTPKHLITATGQRVTLRCSPRSGDLSVYWYQQSLDQGLQFLIQYYNGEERAKGNILERFSAQQFPDLHSELNLSSLELGDSALYFCASSVAGYGYTFGSGTRLTVV.

The chain is built from TRBV4-2 and TRBJ2-5, with 11 nucleotides matching TRBD1. The V gene's germline CDR1 is LGHNA and CDR2 YNFKEQ. The CDR3 totals 16 residues. Unmatched junction bases numbered 8, after V lost 3 bases and J lost 5 bases. CDR3 nucleotides: TGTGCCAGCAGCCAGGCCGGGACAGGGGGTACGGAGACCCAGTACTTC. Translation: CASSQAGTGGTETQYF.

The V and J genes are TRBV29-1 and TRBJ2-7; D is unresolved. The CDR3 is 11 amino acids. Germline V gene data show CDR1 as SQVTM and CDR2 as ANQGSEA. The germline V and J ends were trimmed by 3 bases and 3 bases, with 6 bases remaining between them. The CDR3 sequence: CSVDNNYEQYF. The CDR3 region has the DNA TGCAGCGTTGACAATAACTACGAGCAGTACTTC.

This chain joins TRBV7-9 and TRBJ2-7; D unclear. Germline CDR1 and CDR2: SEHNR and FQNEAQ (reference sequence). CDR3 length: 14 amino acids. The V end was cut by 0 bases, the J end by 2 bases, with 8 bases between. The CDR3 coding sequence is TGTGCCAGCAGCTTAGCGGGATTAACCTACGAGCAGTACTTC. It encodes CASSLAGLTYEQYF.

The V call is TRBV29-1, the J call TRBJ2-1, with 12 bases fitting TRBD2. V lost 0 bases and J lost 8; bases outside the gene matches: 5. CDR3 length equals 15 residues. Germline CDR1 SQVTM, CDR2 ANQGSEA. The CDR3, as DNA: TGCAGCGTTGAAGACGGACTAGCGGGGATCGATGAGCAGTTCTTC. It codes for CSVEDGLAGIDEQFF.

The V call is TRBV12-3 or TRBV12-4, the J call TRBJ2-7; possible D gene TRBD1, 6 bases. Trimming removed 5 bases from V and 3 bases from J, with 11 bases in between. The CDR3 contains 13 residues. The CDR3 DNA follows: TGTGCCAGCAGTCCGGACAGTGACTACGAGCAGTACTTC. This gives the protein CASSPDSDYEQYF.

J is TRBJ2-7 and V is TRBV4-3; the D is unclear. CDR1 is LGHNA, CDR2 YSLEER, per germline. The CDR3 has 16 residues. V shed 0 bases and J shed 2 bases, with 14 bases lying between them. The CDR3 nucleotides read TGCGCCAGCAGCCAAGATCGGCTAACCATAACCTACGAGCAGTACTTC. The encoded protein is CASSQDRLTITYEQYF.

The V and J genes are TRBV13 and TRBJ2-3; 7 nucleotides align to TRBD1. The CDR3 extends over 15 amino acids. Germline CDR1 reads PRHDT; CDR2 reads FYEKMQ (reference sequence). V dropped 5 bases and J dropped 6; count of bases not matched to a gene: 11. CDR3 sequence: CASSPRTGHTDTQYF. DNA for the CDR3: TGTGCCAGCAGCCCTCGGACAGGACACACGGATACGCAGTATTTT.

This chain uses TRBV6-2 or TRBV6-3 with TRBJ2-1; D perhaps matches TRBD2 (6 bases). The CDR3 has 15 residues. The germline V and J ends were trimmed by 3 bases and 1 base, with 10 bases remaining between them. CDR1 is MNHEY, CDR2 SVGEGT, per germline. The CDR3 DNA sequence: TGTGCCAGCAGTTATGGGACTGCTTCCTACAATGAGCAGTTCTTC. As protein: CASSYGTASYNEQFF.

The J gene is TRBJ1-2, the V gene TRBV7-9; TRBD1 might be the D (5 bases). This CDR3 spans 15 amino acids. V dropped 3 bases and J dropped 4 bases, with 15 bases sitting between them. The germline gives CDR1 SEHNR, CDR2 FQNEAQ (reference sequence). The CDR3 coding sequence is TGTGCCAGCAGCTTCCCGAGGGGCAGATCCTATGGCTACACCTTC. It codes for CASSFPRGRSYGYTF.

V gene TRBV12-3 or TRBV12-4 combines with J gene TRBJ1-2; unclear D gene. Trimming pared 6 bases from V and 3 bases from J, leaving 14 bases between. The CDR3 totals 14 residues. This CDR3 is CASRRRGQDYGYTF. The CDR3 DNA follows: TGTGCCAGCAGGCGCCGGGGTCAGGACTATGGCTACACCTTC.

The rearrangement uses TRBV20-1 and TRBJ2-1, with D possibly being TRBD1 (6 bases). V was cut by 5 bases and J by 0 bases, with 11 bases left in between. The CDR3 is 14 residues long. Looked up from germline, CDR1 is DFQATT and CDR2 is SNEGSKA (reference sequence). CDR3 protein: CSAADSFSYNEQFF. The CDR3 coding sequence is TGCAGTGCTGCGGACAGCTTCTCCTACAATGAGCAGTTCTTC.

V gene TRBV7-9 combines with J gene TRBJ2-7, with 11 bases identical to TRBD2. V dropped 8 bases and J dropped 4; count of bases not matched to a gene: 13. The CDR3 contains 16 residues. Germline lookup yields CDR1 SEHNR and CDR2 FQNEAQ (reference sequence). The CDR3 sequence: CASRQPGTSGLYEQYF. The DNA of the CDR3 is TGTGCCAGCCGACAACCCGGGACTAGCGGTTTATACGAGCAGTACTTC.

The chain uses TRBV12-3 or TRBV12-4 and TRBJ2-3; D gene ambiguous. This CDR3 is built from 13 residues. V was pared by 2 bases and J by 6 bases, with 9 bases between. The CDR3 nucleotides are TGTGCCAGCAGTTTACGGATCGTGGATACGCAGTATTTT. Translated, it gives CASSLRIVDTQYF.

This clonotype was picked up a small number of times. The chain combines TRBV28 with TRBJ1-5, with D maybe TRBD1 (5 bases). CDR1 is MDHEN, CDR2 SYDVKM, per germline. The CDR3 consists of 15 residues. The ends were cut back, 6 bases at V and 0 bases at J, with 12 bases in the middle. CDR3 region: CASSLGGYSNQPQHF. In DNA form, the CDR3 reads TGTGCCAGCAGCTTGGGGGGGTATAGCAATCAGCCCCAGCATTTT.

The rearrangement links TRBV20-1 to TRBJ1-1, with 7 bases identical to TRBD1. This CDR3 region has 15 residues. The germline V gene has CDR1 DFQATT and CDR2 SNEGSKA (reference sequence). Trimming removed 1 base from V and 1 base from J; junction bases left unmatched: 6. CDR3 region: CSARGDRAWNTEAFF. The DNA for the CDR3 is TGCAGTGCTAGAGGAGACAGGGCCTGGAACACTGAAGCTTTCTTT.

This clonotype was recorded a few times. The chain employs TRBV6-5 and TRBJ2-5; D not certain. The CDR3 totals 11 residues. Germline V lookup: CDR1 MNHEY, CDR2 SVGAGI. Trimming took off 6 bases at V and 5 bases at J, with 7 bases between the two ends. The CDR3 nucleotides are TGTGCCAGCAGCCAGAAGGAGACCCAGTACTTC. It codes for CASSQKETQYF.

Only a few counts were recorded for this clonotype. The gene calls are TRBV29-1 and TRBJ1-2; D might be TRBD1 (6 bases). The CDR3 runs 11 residues. Trimming pared 7 bases from V and 4 bases from J, leaving 10 bases between. Per germline, CDR1 SQVTM and CDR2 ANQGSEA. The CDR3 DNA follows: TGCAGCGGAGGGACAAGCTATGGCTACACCTTC. Amino acid sequence: CSGGTSYGYTF.

The V call is TRBV20-1, the J call TRBJ1-1; 8 nucleotides line up with TRBD1. From germline, CDR1 is DFQATT and CDR2 SNEGSKA (reference sequence). The V gene end was trimmed by 2 bases and the J gene end by 4 bases; junction bases not matched to a gene: 6. The CDR3 consists of 14 residues. The DNA for the CDR3 is TGCAGTGCTAGACAGGGGGCGCGTTCCACTGAAGCTTTCTTT. Its translation: CSARQGARSTEAFF.